One sample yielded the 31 T cell receptor beta chains listed below, sequenced in a study of CD8+CD57+ T cells in acquired aplastic anemia. The template used for profiling TCR beta VDJ and CDR3 was genomic DNA. Via MiXCR, TCRdb re-called the reads, giving one row per CDR3 protein. This sample has roughly 170,000 distinct CDR3 sequences; around 60% occur once, and the top ten carry 45% to 55%. Sequencing was carried out using sorted CD4+, CD8+, or CD8+CD57+ T cells (not recorded which) from PBMCs. These receptors were obtained from a human donor in good health.

CDR3 sequence reads: CASSPQGTGYEQYF. The CDR3 DNA reads as TGTGCCAGTAGTCCCCAGGGGACAGGCTACGAGCAGTACTTC. This chain joins TRBV19 and TRBJ2-7; 8 bases match TRBD1. The CDR3 runs 14 residues. In germline, CDR1 is LNHDA, CDR2 SQIVND (reference sequence). J lost 3 bases, V lost 5 bases, and 6 bases had no gene match.

This chain links TRBV2 with TRBJ1-6; TRBD1 aligns across 11 bases. This CDR3 comprises 14 residues. V dropped 6 bases and J dropped 9; count of bases not matched to a gene: 4. Germline loops: CDR1 SNHLY, CDR2 FYNNEI. In nucleotides, the CDR3 is TGTGCCAGCAGAGGACAGGGGGCGCGTTCACCCCTCCACTTT. Its translation is CASRGQGARSPLHF. Full variable domain (outside the CDR3, taken from reference TRBV2 and TRBJ1-6): EPEVTQTPSHQVTQMGQEVILRCVPISNHLYFYWYRQILGQKVEFLVSFYNNEISEKSEIFDDQFSVERPDGSNFTLKIRSTKLEDSAMYFCASRGQGARSPLHFGNGTRLTVT.

Of note for this clonotype: A read error may produce the germline difference seen at one junction end. The chain uses TRBV5-5 and TRBJ2-7; D may be TRBD1 (5 bases). Germline-derived CDR1 and CDR2 are SGHKS and YYEKEE (reference sequence). This CDR3 contains 14 residues. In DNA, the CDR3 is TGCGCCAGCAGCTTTTCTCAGGGTCCCTACGAGCAGTACTTC. Translating gives CASSFSQGPYEQYF.

There are a few counts of this clonotype. The chain employs TRBV2 and TRBJ1-5; 8 nucleotides line up with TRBD1. This CDR3 is 15 amino acids long. After removal of 5 bases from V and 1 base from J, the junction contained 4 bases not matched to a gene. Germline V CDR1 and CDR2: SNHLY, FYNNEI. DNA for the CDR3: TGTGCCAGCAGTCTAGACAGGGGAAGCAATCAGCCCCAGCATTTT. This encodes CASSLDRGSNQPQHF.

V usage is TRBV7-2 and J usage is TRBJ1-2; D remains unclear. The CDR3 spans 17 residues. The germline V gene has CDR1 SGHTA and CDR2 FQGNSA. Deletions cut 5 bases from V and 4 bases from J, with 23 bases between. The CDR3 nucleotides are TGTGCCAGCAGCCCCCACGGGGTGGTCGGGCCTTCCTATGGCTACACCTTC. This encodes CASSPHGVVGPSYGYTF.

This clonotype was seen a few times. The V call is TRBV5-6, the J call TRBJ1-1, with a weak D call TRBD1 (6 bases). Germline V gives CDR1 SGHDT, CDR2 YYEEEE. This CDR3 is 13 amino acids long. Between the trimmed V and J ends, which lost 4 bases and 12 bases, there was a span of 19 bases. CDR3 nucleotide sequence: TGTGCCAGCAGCCCGGCAGGACAGCTGACTTCTTTCTTT. It is translated as CASSPAGQLTSFF.

A few counts support this clonotype. This chain links TRBV7-2 with TRBJ1-5, with D unresolved. CDR1 is SGHTA, CDR2 FQGNSA, per germline. V was clipped by 5 bases and J by 1 base, with 12 bases between them. The CDR3 spans 15 residues. The CDR3 region has the DNA TGTGCCAGCAGCCCGGAGGTAGCGAGCAATCAGCCCCAGCATTTT. Translated, it gives CASSPEVASNQPQHF. The whole variable domain, remainder taken from reference TRBV7-2 and TRBJ1-5, is GAGVSQSPSNKVTEKGKDVELRCDPISGHTALYWYRQSLGQGLEFLIYFQGNSAPDKSGLPSDRFSAERTGGSVSTLTIQRTQQEDSAVYLCASSPEVASNQPQHFGDGTRLSIL.

A few counts support this clonotype. J is TRBJ2-7 and V is TRBV12-3 or TRBV12-4; 8 positions agree with TRBD1. The trim removed 6 bases at V and 3 bases at J, leaving 4 bases unmatched. The CDR3 is 13 amino acids. The CDR3 is CASSGQGRYEQYF. The CDR3, as DNA: TGTGCCAGCAGCGGACAGGGCCGCTACGAGCAGTACTTC.

The chain joins TRBV7-9 to TRBJ2-1, with D uncertain. The CDR3 runs to 17 residues. The germline gives CDR1 SEHNR, CDR2 FQNEAQ (reference sequence). V shed 5 bases and J shed 5 bases, with 22 bases lying between them. The CDR3 DNA follows: TGTGCCAGCAGCCGCTTGATTGGACGTTCCTCTGACAATGAGCAGTTCTTC. It specifies CASSRLIGRSSDNEQFF.

This clonotype was observed once. The chain links TRBV4-2 to TRBJ2-7; D unresolved. Germline lookup yields CDR1 LGHNA and CDR2 YNFKEQ. Trimming pared 0 bases from V and 3 bases from J, leaving 6 bases between. The CDR3 has 13 residues. In DNA, the CDR3 is TGTGCCAGCAGCCAAGAAGGTCTCTACGAGCAGTACTTC. This codes for CASSQEGLYEQYF.

The CDR3 here is CAWGGPNEVFNEQFF. The CDR3 nucleotides are TGTGCCTGGGGAGGGCCCAATGAGGTGTTCAATGAGCAGTTCTTC. The J gene is TRBJ2-1, the V gene TRBV30; perhaps TRBD2 as D (6 bases). Per the germline V gene, CDR1 is GTSNPN and CDR2 is SVGIG (reference sequence). V lost 5 bases, J lost 6 bases, and 20 bases lay in between. The CDR3 loop spans 15 amino acids. Using reference TRBV30 and TRBJ2-1 for the parts outside the CDR3, the full variable domain is SQTIHQWPATLVQPVGSPLSLECTVEGTSNPNLYWYRQAAGRGLQLLFYSVGIGQISSEVPQNLSASRPQDRQFILSSKKLLLSDSGFYLCAWGGPNEVFNEQFFGPGTRLTVL.

DNA of the CDR3: TGCAGTGCTTATACAGGGTCGAACCAGCCCCAGCATTTT. This encodes CSAYTGSNQPQHF. J is TRBJ1-5 and V is TRBV20-1, with TRBD1 as a possible D gene (6 bases). The V gene lost 5 bases and the J gene lost 7 bases, with 15 bases spanning the gap. CDR1 is DFQATT, CDR2 SNEGSKA, per germline (reference sequence). There are 13 residues in the CDR3.

The genes are TRBV7-6 and TRBJ2-1; the D gene is possibly TRBD1 (6 bases). Germline values: CDR1 SGHVS, CDR2 FNYEAQ. Trimming pared 3 bases from V and 2 bases from J, leaving 11 bases between. CDR3 length: 15 amino acids. The CDR3 coding sequence is TGTGCCAGCAGCTTGGACAGTACCACCTACAATGAGCAGTTCTTC. Translating gives CASSLDSTTYNEQFF.

The chain is built from TRBV9 and TRBJ2-1, with D hard to call. V was cut by 7 bases and J by 5 bases, with 13 bases left in between. Germline V CDR1 and CDR2: SGDLS, YYNGEE. The CDR3 loop spans 13 amino acids. The CDR3 here is CASGVGGNNEQFF. The CDR3 DNA is TGTGCCAGCGGTGTGGGCGGAAACAATGAGCAGTTCTTC. Using reference TRBV9 and TRBJ2-1 for the parts outside the CDR3, the full variable domain is DSGVTQTPKHLITATGQRVTLRCSPRSGDLSVYWYQQSLDQGLQFLIQYYNGEERAKGNILERFSAQQFPDLHSELNLSSLELGDSALYFCASGVGGNNEQFFGPGTRLTVL.

The chain has TRBV14 and TRBJ2-5, with 7 bases fitting TRBD1. The junction had 6 bases not matched to a gene; V was cut back by 0 bases and J by 5 bases. There are 15 residues in the CDR3. In germline, CDR1 is SGHDN, CDR2 FVKESK. The CDR3 region has the DNA TGTGCCAGCAGCCAAGACGACAGGGATTGGGAGACCCAGTACTTC. Amino acids: CASSQDDRDWETQYF.

This clonotype was counted at least ten times. The genes are TRBV10-2 and TRBJ1-1; D is ambiguous. V was cut by 4 bases and J by 1 base, with 10 bases left in between. Germline V lookup: CDR1 WSHSY, CDR2 SAAADI. The length of the CDR3 is 14 residues. The CDR3 protein is CASSVTVENTEAFF. CDR3 coding DNA: TGCGCCAGCAGTGTTACAGTCGAGAACACTGAAGCTTTCTTT.

V is TRBV7-2 and J is TRBJ1-2; a possible D gene is TRBD1 (5 bases). Germline V gives CDR1 SGHTA, CDR2 FQGNSA. The CDR3 has 13 amino acids. The V end was cut by 1 base, the J end by 10 bases, with 13 bases between. The CDR3 DNA sequence: TGTGCCAGCAGCTTAGGAGGGGCAGAAACCTACACCTTC. It encodes CASSLGGAETYTF. The full variable domain, rest sourced from reference TRBV7-2 and TRBJ1-2, is GAGVSQSPSNKVTEKGKDVELRCDPISGHTALYWYRQSLGQGLEFLIYFQGNSAPDKSGLPSDRFSAERTGGSVSTLTIQRTQQEDSAVYLCASSLGGAETYTFGSGTRLTVV.

V and J are TRBV2 and TRBJ2-7, with 9 bases matching TRBD2. Unmatched junction bases numbered 4, after V lost 8 bases and J lost 5 bases. The CDR3 totals 12 residues. Germline V lookup: CDR1 SNHLY, CDR2 FYNNEI. CDR3 bases: TGTGCCAGCCACGGGACTAGCAACGAGCAGTACTTC. Amino acids: CASHGTSNEQYF.

This clonotype showed up just once. V and J are TRBV24-1 and TRBJ1-1, with D hard to call. CDR1 and CDR2 from the germline V gene are KGHDR and SFDVKD. The CDR3 length is 12 residues. Trimming removed 5 bases at V and 5 bases at J, with 8 bases between. The CDR3 DNA reads as TGTGCCACCAGTGCTGGGCAGACTGAAGCTTTCTTT. Translation: CATSAGQTEAFF.

The V call is TRBV5-1, the J call TRBJ2-3, with no clear D. This CDR3 has 14 residues. V was cut by 4 bases and J by 0 bases, with 9 bases left in between. Germline V gene data show CDR1 as SGHRS and CDR2 as YFSETQ. DNA of the CDR3: TGCGCCAGCAGCCTGGACGGAAGCACAGATACGCAGTATTTT. Protein product: CASSLDGSTDTQYF.

This clonotype was counted many times. This chain connects TRBV19 to TRBJ2-2; the D gene is possibly TRBD1 (6 bases). Germline assignment: CDR1 LNHDA and CDR2 SQIVND (reference sequence). CDR3 length equals 15 residues. V was cut by 5 bases and J by 1 base, with 11 bases left in between. CDR3 nucleotides: TGTGCCAGTAGTTCACCGACAGGGAACACCGGGGAGCTGTTTTTT. Translation gives CASSSPTGNTGELFF. Combining the CDR3 with reference TRBV19 and TRBJ2-2 gives the whole variable domain DGGITQSPKYLFRKEGQNVTLSCEQNLNHDAMYWYRQDPGQGLRLIYYSQIVNDFQKGDIAEGYSVSREKKESFPLTVTSAQKNPTAFYLCASSSPTGNTGELFFGEGSRLTVL.

V usage is TRBV7-3 and J usage is TRBJ2-3; D remains unclear. The germline V and J ends were trimmed by 5 bases and 6 bases, with 12 bases remaining between them. Looked up from germline, CDR1 is SGHTA and CDR2 is FQGTGA. The CDR3 extends over 13 amino acids. CDR3 coding DNA: TGTGCCAGCAGCCGTGCCGGTGGGGATACGCAGTATTTT. This encodes CASSRAGGDTQYF.

This clonotype was recorded many times. The gene calls are TRBV19 and TRBJ2-1, with D perhaps matching TRBD1 (6 bases). The ends were cut back, 6 bases at V and 7 bases at J, with 19 bases in the middle. The CDR3 covers 15 residues. Per germline, CDR1 LNHDA and CDR2 SQIVND (reference sequence). DNA for the CDR3: TGTGCCAGTAGGAACATGGGACACAGTCGGAATGAGCAGTTCTTC. Amino acids: CASRNMGHSRNEQFF.

The chain uses TRBV5-5 and TRBJ2-1, with 7 bases lining up with TRBD1. Germline V CDR1 and CDR2: SGHKS, YYEKEE (reference sequence). With 2 bases clipped from V and 7 bases from J, the junction kept 12 bases outside the gene matches. CDR3 length: 16 amino acids. The CDR3 nucleotides are TGTGCCAGCAGCTTAGACCTGGGACAGCTGGGAAATGAGCAGTTCTTC. Amino acids: CASSLDLGQLGNEQFF.

This clonotype was recorded only once. The rearrangement uses TRBV7-2 and TRBJ2-7; D might be TRBD2 (5 bases). The CDR3 covers 14 residues. Deletions cut 5 bases from V and 3 bases from J, with 14 bases between. Germline loops: CDR1 SGHTA, CDR2 FQGNSA. The CDR3 nucleotides are TGTGCCAGCAGCCCCCCCGGGAACCGCTACGAGCAGTACTTC. It codes for CASSPPGNRYEQYF. Looking up the rest from reference TRBV7-2 and TRBJ2-7 gives the full variable domain: GAGVSQSPSNKVTEKGKDVELRCDPISGHTALYWYRQSLGQGLEFLIYFQGNSAPDKSGLPSDRFSAERTGGSVSTLTIQRTQQEDSAVYLCASSPPGNRYEQYFGPGTRLTVT.

This clonotype occurred once. V and J are TRBV24-1 and TRBJ2-1, with 7 bases matching TRBD1. Looked up from germline, CDR1 is KGHDR and CDR2 is SFDVKD. V was pared by 11 bases and J by 2 bases, with 11 bases of the junction left unmatched. The CDR3 is 15 amino acids. The chain's CDR3 is CASSLWDSPYNEQFF. For the CDR3, the DNA is TGTGCCAGCAGCTTATGGGACAGTCCCTACAATGAGCAGTTCTTC.

Worth noting for this clonotype: A much larger clone lies a single base off, so this may be a read error. The chain joins TRBV5-6 to TRBJ2-7; D perhaps matches TRBD2 (6 bases). Trimming shortened V by 2 bases and J by 7 bases, and 13 bases separated the two germline ends. This CDR3 is built from 13 residues. CDR1 SGHDT and CDR2 YYEEEE come from the germline V gene. CDR3 DNA sequence: TGTGCCAGCAGCTTCGGACTAAACAATGAGCAGTACTTC. Amino acid sequence: CASSFGLNNEQYF.

The chain is built from TRBV6-5 and TRBJ2-7, with 9 bases aligning to TRBD1. This CDR3 has 12 residues. The germline gives CDR1 MNHEY, CDR2 SVGAGI. Trimming took 5 bases from V and 6 from J; bases not matched to a gene: 2. CDR3 DNA sequence: TGTGCCAGCAGTAAGGACAGGGGCGAGCAGTACTTC. Protein: CASSKDRGEQYF.

This chain joins TRBV7-3 and TRBJ1-2, with 9 bases fitting TRBD1. The CDR3 is made up of 14 amino acids. Germline loops: CDR1 SGHTA, CDR2 FQGTGA. The junction had 4 bases not matched to a gene; V was cut back by 3 bases and J by 5 bases. DNA of the CDR3: TGTGCCAGCAGCTTTACAGGGGGCCGATATGGCTACACCTTC. This codes for CASSFTGGRYGYTF.

This clonotype was recorded a few times. V and J are TRBV7-9 and TRBJ1-5; D gene unclear. Trimming left V 1 base short and J 4 bases short, with 8 bases between. There are 14 residues in the CDR3. Germline assignment: CDR1 SEHNR and CDR2 FQNEAQ (reference sequence). The CDR3: CASSLGQSNQPQHF. In DNA form, the CDR3 reads TGTGCCAGCAGCTTAGGGCAGTCAAATCAGCCCCAGCATTTT.

As to this clonotype: A read error may explain this, as a much larger clone is one base away. V gene TRBV7-9 combines with J gene TRBJ1-4; 7 positions match TRBD1. CDR1 SEHNR and CDR2 FQNEAQ come from the germline V gene (reference sequence). The CDR3 totals 15 residues. The CDR3 is CASSLYDRVDEKLSF. The CDR3 DNA reads TGTGCCAGCAGCTTGTATGACAGGGTCGATGAAAAACTGTCTTTT.